This T cell receptor (beta chain) appears in the sequencing data of a study of CD8 T cells in ankylosing spondylitis. Study conclusions and caveats: Matched synovial fluid from ankylosing spondylitis patients was reported to be enriched for disease-linked clones.

There are many counts of this clonotype. Its antigen is undetermined. One entry per CDR3 protein results from TCRdb running MiXCR on the 5' RACE reads. The sample shows 100,000 to 150,000 distinct CDR3 sequences, roughly 11% of them seen only once. The receptor was isolated from a female donor with ankylosing spondylitis or in good health (not recorded which). The sequenced sample consisted of blood, either unsorted or a sorted T cell fraction (not recorded which).

CDR3 loop: CASSLQGAVNTEAFF. The CDR3 bases are TGTGCCAGCAGCTTACAGGGGGCGGTGAACACTGAAGCTTTCTTT. The V call is TRBV7-8, the J call TRBJ1-1; 8 bases fit TRBD1. The ends lost 2 bases at V and 0 bases at J; junction bases unmatched: 2. Germline CDR1 reads SGHVS; CDR2 reads FQNEAQ. The CDR3 totals 15 residues. Filled out from reference TRBV7-8 and TRBJ1-1, the complete variable domain reads GAGVSQSPRYKVAKRGQDVALRCDPISGHVSLFWYQQALGQGPEFLTYFQNEAQLDKSGLPSDRFFAERPEGSVSTLKIQRTQQEDSAVYLCASSLQGAVNTEAFFGQGTRLTVV.